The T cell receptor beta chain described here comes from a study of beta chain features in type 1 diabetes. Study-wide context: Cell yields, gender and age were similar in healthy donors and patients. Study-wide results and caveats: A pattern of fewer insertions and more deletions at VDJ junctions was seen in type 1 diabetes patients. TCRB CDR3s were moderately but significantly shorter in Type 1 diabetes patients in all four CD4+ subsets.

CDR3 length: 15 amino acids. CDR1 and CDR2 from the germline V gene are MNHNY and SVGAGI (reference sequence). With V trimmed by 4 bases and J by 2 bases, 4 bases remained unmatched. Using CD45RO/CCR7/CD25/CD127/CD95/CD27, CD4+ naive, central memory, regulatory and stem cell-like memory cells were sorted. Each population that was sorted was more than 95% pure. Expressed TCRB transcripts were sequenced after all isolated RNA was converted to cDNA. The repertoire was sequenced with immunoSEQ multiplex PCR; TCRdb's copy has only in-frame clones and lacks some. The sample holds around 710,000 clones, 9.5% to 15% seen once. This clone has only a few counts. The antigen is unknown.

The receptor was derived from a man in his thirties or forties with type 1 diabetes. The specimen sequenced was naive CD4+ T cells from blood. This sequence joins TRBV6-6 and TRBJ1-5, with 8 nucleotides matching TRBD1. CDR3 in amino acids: CASSSRGPGNQPQHF. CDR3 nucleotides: TGTGCCAGCAGTTCCAGGGGGCCGGGCAATCAGCCCCAGCATTTT.